This TCR beta chain appears in the sequencing data of a study of CD8+ T cells in alopecia areata. CDR1 SQVTM and CDR2 ANQGSEA come from the germline V gene. The CDR3 loop spans 15 amino acids. Study results and caveats: Mice gave a clearer picture of TCR sharing than patients did, possibly for HLA-related reasons. Relative to normal scalp, lesional scalp, especially alopecia totalis/universalis, showed higher clonality.

This clone has only one observation. Its antigen is currently unknown. It was cDNA, reverse transcribed from extracted RNA, that served as the sequencing template. The assay was immunoSEQ multiplex PCR, and TCRdb's table has in-frame clones only and misses some. This table has about 130,000 clones, roughly 61% appearing once. The sequence derives from a human donor with alopecia areata. The material was CD4+ T cells sorted from blood, obtained at week 0. The J gene is TRBJ2-5, the V gene TRBV29-1; D is undetermined. The end of the DNA fits TRBJ2-7 better, so the J call may be wrong. The CDR3 here is CSVLISLLPTYEQYF. CDR3 nucleotide sequence: TGCAGCGTTCTAATTTCCCTGCTTCCTACCTACGAGCAGTACTTC.